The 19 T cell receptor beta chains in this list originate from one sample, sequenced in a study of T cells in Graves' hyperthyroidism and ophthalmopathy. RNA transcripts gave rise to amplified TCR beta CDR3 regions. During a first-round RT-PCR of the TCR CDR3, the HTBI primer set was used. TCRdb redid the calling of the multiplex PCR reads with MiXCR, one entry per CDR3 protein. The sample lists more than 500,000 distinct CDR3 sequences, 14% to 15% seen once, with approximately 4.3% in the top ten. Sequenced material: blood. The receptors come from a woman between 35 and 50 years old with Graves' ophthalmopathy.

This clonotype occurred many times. In DNA form, the CDR3 reads TGTGCCAGCAGCTACGGTGGGCATGCAGAGACCCAGTACTTC. As protein: CASSYGGHAETQYF. J is TRBJ2-5 and V is TRBV7-2; D ambiguous. The CDR3 runs 14 residues. Per the germline V gene, CDR1 is SGHTA and CDR2 is FQGNSA. V was clipped by 4 bases and J by 4 bases, with 13 bases between them.

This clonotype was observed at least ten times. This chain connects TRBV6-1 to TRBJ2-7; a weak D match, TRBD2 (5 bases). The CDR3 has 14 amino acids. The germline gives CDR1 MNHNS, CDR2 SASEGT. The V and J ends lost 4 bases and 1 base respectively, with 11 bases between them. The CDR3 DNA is TGTGCCAGCAGTGGGTGGGAGAGGTCCTACGAGCAGTACTTC. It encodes CASSGWERSYEQYF.

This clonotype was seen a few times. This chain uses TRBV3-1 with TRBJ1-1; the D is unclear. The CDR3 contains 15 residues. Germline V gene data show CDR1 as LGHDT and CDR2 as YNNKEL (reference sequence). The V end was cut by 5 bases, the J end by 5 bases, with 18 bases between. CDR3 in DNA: TGTGCCAGCAGCTCTAGAGGGCCGACGGGGACTGAAGCTTTCTTT. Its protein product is CASSSRGPTGTEAFF.

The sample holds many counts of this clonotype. CDR3 sequence reads: CASKLWRDQPQHF. The CDR3 DNA sequence: TGTGCCAGCAAGCTCTGGAGGGATCAGCCCCAGCATTTT. The V and J genes are TRBV6-2 or TRBV6-3 and TRBJ1-5; D remains unclear. Germline lookup yields CDR1 MNHEY and CDR2 SVGEGT. The CDR3 is 13 amino acids. The V gene lost 7 bases and the J gene lost 5 bases, with 12 bases spanning the gap.

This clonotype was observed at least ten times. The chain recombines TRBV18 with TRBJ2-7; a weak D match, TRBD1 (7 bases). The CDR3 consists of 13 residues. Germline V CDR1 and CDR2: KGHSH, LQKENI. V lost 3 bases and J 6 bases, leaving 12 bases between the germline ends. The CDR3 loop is CASSPLQGGEQYF. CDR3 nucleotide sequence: TGTGCCAGCTCACCCTTGCAGGGGGGCGAGCAGTACTTC.

The chain's CDR3 is CASSSPRDSYTEAFF. The CDR3 DNA sequence: TGTGCCAGCAGCTCCCCCCGGGATTCTTACACTGAAGCTTTCTTT. V is TRBV3-1 and J is TRBJ1-1; D is unclear. The CDR3 is made up of 15 amino acids. The V gene's germline CDR1 is LGHDT and CDR2 YNNKEL (reference sequence). V was shortened by 5 bases and J by 3 bases, with 16 bases between the two germline ends. The entire variable domain, with the rest obtained from reference TRBV3-1 and TRBJ1-1, is as follows: DTAVSQTPKYLVTQMGNDKSIKCEQNLGHDTMYWYKQDSKKFLKIMFSYNNKELIINETVPNRFSPKSPDKAHLNLHINSLELGDSAVYFCASSSPRDSYTEAFFGQGTRLTVV.

The CDR3 loop reads CASSRPGLAQIANTGELFF. The CDR3 region has the DNA TGTGCCAGCAGCCGACCGGGACTAGCCCAAATCGCGAACACCGGGGAGCTGTTTTTT. The chain is built from TRBV27 and TRBJ2-2, with 9 nucleotides matching TRBD2. The V segment lost 6 bases and the J segment 0 bases; nucleotides outside the gene matches: 14. Germline-derived CDR1 and CDR2 are MNHEY and SMNVEV (reference sequence). The CDR3 sequence is 19 residues long.

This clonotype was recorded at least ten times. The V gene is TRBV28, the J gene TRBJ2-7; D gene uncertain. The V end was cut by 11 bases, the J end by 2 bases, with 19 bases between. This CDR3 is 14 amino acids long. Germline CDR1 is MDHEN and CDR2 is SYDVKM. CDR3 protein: CAVVPREIPYEQYF. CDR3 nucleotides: TGTGCCGTAGTTCCGAGAGAGATTCCCTACGAGCAGTACTTC.

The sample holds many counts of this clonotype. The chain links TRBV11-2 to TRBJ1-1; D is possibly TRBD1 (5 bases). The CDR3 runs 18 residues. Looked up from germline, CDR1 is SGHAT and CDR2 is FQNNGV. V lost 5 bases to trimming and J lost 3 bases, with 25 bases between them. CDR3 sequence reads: CASSNSDIGGGYDTEAFF. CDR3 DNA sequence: TGTGCCAGCAGCAATTCCGACATTGGGGGAGGATACGACACTGAAGCTTTCTTT.

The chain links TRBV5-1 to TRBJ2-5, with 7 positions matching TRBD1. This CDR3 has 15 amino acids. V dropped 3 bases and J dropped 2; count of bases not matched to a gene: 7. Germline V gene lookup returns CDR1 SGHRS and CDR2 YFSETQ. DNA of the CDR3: TGCGCCAGCAGCTCCGGACAGGCCTATCAAGAGACCCAGTACTTC. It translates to CASSSGQAYQETQYF.

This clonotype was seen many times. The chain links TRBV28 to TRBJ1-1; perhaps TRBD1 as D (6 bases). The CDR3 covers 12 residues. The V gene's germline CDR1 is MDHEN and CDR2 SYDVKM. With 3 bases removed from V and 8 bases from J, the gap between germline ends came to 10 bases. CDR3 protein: CASSLTGREAFF. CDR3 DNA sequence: TGTGCCAGCAGTTTGACAGGCAGGGAAGCTTTCTTT. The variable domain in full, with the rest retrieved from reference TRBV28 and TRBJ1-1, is DVKVTQSSRYLVKRTGEKVFLECVQDMDHENMFWYRQDPGLGLRLIYFSYDVKMKEKGDIPEGYSVSREKKERFSLILESASTNQTSMYLCASSLTGREAFFGQGTRLTVV.

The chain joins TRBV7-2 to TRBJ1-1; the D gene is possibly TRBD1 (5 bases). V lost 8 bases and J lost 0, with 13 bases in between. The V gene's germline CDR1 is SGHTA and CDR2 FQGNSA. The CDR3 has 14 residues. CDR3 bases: TGTGCCAGCGCATGGGGGGGGATGAACACTGAAGCTTTCTTT. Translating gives CASAWGGMNTEAFF.

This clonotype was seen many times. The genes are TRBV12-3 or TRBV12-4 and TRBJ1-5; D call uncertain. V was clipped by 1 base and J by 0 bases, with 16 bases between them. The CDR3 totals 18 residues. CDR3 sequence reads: CASSLEFEAAYSNQPQHF. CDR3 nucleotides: TGTGCCAGCAGTTTAGAATTCGAGGCAGCTTATAGCAATCAGCCCCAGCATTTT.

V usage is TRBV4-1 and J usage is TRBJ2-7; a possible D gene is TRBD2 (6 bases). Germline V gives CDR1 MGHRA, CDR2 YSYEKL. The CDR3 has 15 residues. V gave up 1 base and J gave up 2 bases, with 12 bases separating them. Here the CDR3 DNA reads TGCGCCAGCAGCCAAGCACCGCGGGGAACCTACGAGCAGTACTTC. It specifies CASSQAPRGTYEQYF.

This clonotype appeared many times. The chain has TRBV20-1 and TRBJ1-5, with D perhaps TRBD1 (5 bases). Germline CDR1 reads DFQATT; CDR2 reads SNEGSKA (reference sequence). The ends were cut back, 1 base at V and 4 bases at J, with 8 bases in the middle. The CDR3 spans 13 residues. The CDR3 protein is CSARGEGNQPQHF. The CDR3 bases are TGCAGTGCTAGAGGCGAGGGGAATCAGCCCCAGCATTTT.

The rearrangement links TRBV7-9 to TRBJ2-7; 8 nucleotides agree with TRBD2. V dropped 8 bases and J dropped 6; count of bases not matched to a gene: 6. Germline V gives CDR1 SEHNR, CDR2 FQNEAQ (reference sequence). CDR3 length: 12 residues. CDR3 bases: TGTGCCAGCGGGGGACTAGAAGGCGAGCAGTACTTC. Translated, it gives CASGGLEGEQYF.

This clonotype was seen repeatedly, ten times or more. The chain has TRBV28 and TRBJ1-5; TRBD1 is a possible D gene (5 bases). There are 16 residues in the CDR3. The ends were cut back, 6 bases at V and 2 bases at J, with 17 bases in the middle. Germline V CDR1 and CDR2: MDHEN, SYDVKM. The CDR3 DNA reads TGTGCCAGCAGGGAACTGCAGGGTTCGGGCAATCAGCCCCAGCATTTT. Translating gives CASRELQGSGNQPQHF.

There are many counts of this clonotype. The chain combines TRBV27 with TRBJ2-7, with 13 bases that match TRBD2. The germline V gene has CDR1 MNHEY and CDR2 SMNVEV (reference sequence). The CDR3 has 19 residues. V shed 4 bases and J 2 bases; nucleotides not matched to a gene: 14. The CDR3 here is CASSSTTGTSGEITYEQYF. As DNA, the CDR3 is TGTGCCAGCAGTTCGACGACCGGGACTAGCGGGGAGATCACCTACGAGCAGTACTTC.

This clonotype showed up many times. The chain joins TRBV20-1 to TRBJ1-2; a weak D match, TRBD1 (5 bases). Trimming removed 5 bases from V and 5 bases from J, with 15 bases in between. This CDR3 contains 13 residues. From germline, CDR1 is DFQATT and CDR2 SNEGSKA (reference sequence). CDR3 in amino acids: CSAPGTFGYGYTF. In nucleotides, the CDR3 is TGCAGTGCTCCAGGGACCTTCGGTTATGGCTACACCTTC.